The 5 T cell receptor beta chains reported below all come from one sample, sequenced in a study of OX40 agonist ivuxolimab in advanced cancers. Profiled with immunoSEQ multiplex PCR; TCRdb holds only in-frame clones, not every one. The sample holds about 80,000 clones, about nine tenths seen once. The sample consisted of CD4+ or CD8+ T cells sorted from blood, taken in a trial of the OX40 agonist ivuxolimab. The receptors here all came from an adult with an advanced solid tumor such as melanoma, head and neck, liver or kidney cancer.

The rearrangement uses TRBV25-1 and TRBJ2-2; 8 bases line up with TRBD2. J was trimmed by 5 bases and V by 3 bases; bases with no gene match: 5. CDR3 length equals 15 residues. Germline V CDR1 and CDR2: MGHDK, SYGVNS. CDR3: CASSDAGGETGELFF. In DNA form, the CDR3 reads TGTGCCAGCAGTGATGCGGGGGGAGAGACCGGGGAGCTGTTTTTT.

The V and J genes are TRBV5-1 and TRBJ1-1, with D maybe TRBD1 (6 bases). With 2 bases removed from V and 0 bases from J, the gap between germline ends came to 14 bases. CDR1 and CDR2 from the germline V gene are SGHRS and YFSETQ. The CDR3 is 16 residues long. The CDR3 region is CASSFYPTGLNTEAFF. As DNA, the CDR3 is TGCGCCAGCAGCTTTTATCCAACAGGGCTGAACACTGAAGCTTTCTTT.

The chain uses TRBV11-2 and TRBJ2-3, with D perhaps TRBD1 (6 bases). Germline CDR1 reads SGHAT; CDR2 reads FQNNGV. Deletions cut 5 bases from V and 10 bases from J, with 13 bases between. The CDR3 runs to 12 residues. CDR3 bases: TGTGCCAGCAGCCCCAACAGGGCCGCGCAGTATTTT. It encodes CASSPNRAAQYF.

The chain recombines TRBV18 with TRBJ1-2; 7 bases agree with TRBD1. There are 16 residues in the CDR3. Per the germline V gene, CDR1 is KGHSH and CDR2 is LQKENI. Germline trimming cut 2 bases from V and 12 bases from J; bases unmatched to any gene: 18. CDR3 protein: CASSPSAGWQGVVDTF. In DNA form, the CDR3 reads TGTGCCAGCTCACCATCAGCCGGTTGGCAGGGGGTTGTCGACACCTTC.

The rearrangement uses TRBV5-8 and TRBJ1-2, with 8 nucleotides matching TRBD1. This CDR3 spans 16 amino acids. V lost 0 bases, J lost 0 bases, and 4 bases stayed unmatched. Germline CDR1 and CDR2: SGHTS and YDEGEE. CDR3 nucleotide sequence: TGTGCCAGCAGCTTGGGGACAGGGTTAGCTAACTATGGCTACACCTTC. It yields the protein CASSLGTGLANYGYTF.